This TCR beta chain is drawn from a study of CD8 T cells in ankylosing spondylitis. Whole-study findings and limits: In peripheral blood, disease-linked CD8+ clones occurred at relatively low frequencies. Typical of ankylosing spondylitis blood, it appeared, was a TCR beta motif of several highly homologous variants. Reported data indicate significant enrichment of disease-linked clones within matched ankylosing spondylitis synovial fluid.

Between the trimmed V and J ends, which lost 2 bases and 8 bases, there was a span of 10 bases. The length of the CDR3 is 12 residues. CDR1 SGHRS and CDR2 YFSETQ come from the germline V gene. Molecular-barcoded quantitative 5'-RACE produced these TCR beta libraries. TCRdb processed the 5' RACE reads anew with MiXCR; each CDR3 protein has one entry. The sample has about 220,000 distinct CDR3 sequences; about 7% are singletons. Turning to this clonotype: Its specificity is not known.

The sequenced sample was blood, either unsorted or a sorted T cell fraction (not recorded which). The chain links TRBV5-1 to TRBJ1-2, with D hard to call. The sequence came from a male donor with ankylosing spondylitis. CDR3: CASSFALGGYTF. The CDR3 coding sequence is TGCGCCAGCAGCTTCGCGTTAGGCGGCTACACCTTC.